This T cell receptor beta chain was profiled in a study of shared clonotypes between healthy human individuals. Study-wide points: In this cohort, only blood was sampled, and tissue repertoires likely differ.

All of the donors resided in Nashville, Tennessee, and each was a Caucasian adult. Assay execution proceeded at the deep level. Profiled with immunoSEQ multiplex PCR; TCRdb holds only in-frame clones, not every one. The sample gives nearly 1,000,000 clones, approximately 80% of which show up once; roughly 1.5% is in the top ten. Details on this clone: Its antigen is not identified. One junction end disagrees with the germline gene, perhaps due to a read error.

This TCR derives from a man aged 18 to 30 in good health. The sample was memory CD4+ T cells sorted from blood. Subset here: CD45RA-negative fraction.

CDR3 sequence: CASRILGYTTGGQETQYF. CDR3 coding DNA: TGTGCTAGCAGAATTCTTGGTTATACGACAGGGGGCCAAGAGACCCAGTACTTC. The chain joins TRBV7-7 to TRBJ2-5, with 9 nucleotides matching TRBD1. Germline CDR1 is SSHAT and CDR2 is FNYEAQ (reference sequence). The CDR3 spans 18 residues.